This T cell receptor (beta chain) was sequenced during a study of blood T cells in healthy people across ages. Study-wide results and limits: Per million T cells, TCR beta diversity dropped roughly linearly as age increased.

V lost 8 bases to trimming and J lost 13 bases, with 24 bases between them. Germline V gene lookup returns CDR1 MNHEY and CDR2 SMNVEV (reference sequence). This CDR3 has 14 residues. PCR was performed a second time for about 6 to 12 cycles using a sample-barcoded 5' primer and a J-beta primer mix. One entry per CDR3 protein, called by TCRdb with MiXCR from the 5' RACE reads. The sample consists of some 710,000 distinct CDR3 sequences, about half of them appearing once. Remarks on this clonotype: Its target is unknown.

The receptor's source is a man older than 75 in good health. The specimen was blood. This sequence joins TRBV27 and TRBJ2-4; TRBD1 might be the D (5 bases). Here the CDR3 DNA reads TGTGCCAGCCGGTCCGATCCCCCAGGGTCCGGGCAGTACTTC. Residues: CASRSDPPGSGQYF.